The T cell receptor beta chain under discussion was sequenced for a study of shared clonotypes between healthy human individuals. On the study more broadly: Donors had three CD4 naive, three CD4 memory, two CD8 naive and one CD8 memory plate apiece.

The method was immunoSEQ multiplex PCR; TCRdb's version includes in-frame clones alone and lacks a portion of them. The top ten clones hold about 1.8% of a sample with roughly 700,000 clones, roughly 70% of them seen once. As to this clone: Its target is not known. The junction departs from germline at one end; a sequencing error may be responsible.

There are 11 residues in the CDR3. Germline V gene data show CDR1 as SNHLY and CDR2 as FYNNEI. There were no recent acute infections or vaccinations among the donors, who were healthy HIV-negative adults. Study observations and caveats: Generation probabilities were higher for clonotypes shared across all four sorted-subset donors than for unshared ones.

The receptor's source is a woman aged 30 to 39 in good health. The chain recombines TRBV2 with TRBJ2-7, with 8 positions matching TRBD2. Input material: memory CD4+ T cells sorted from blood. Subset here: CD45RA-negative fraction. This CDR3 is CASRSETSETF. The CDR3 nucleotides read TGTGCCAGCAGGTCCGAGACTAGCGAAACCTTC. Together with reference TRBV2 and TRBJ2-7, the CDR3 gives the full variable domain: EPEVTQTPSHQVTQMGQEVILRCVPISNHLYFYWYRQILGQKVEFLVSFYNNEISEKSEIFDDQFSVERPDGSNFTLKIRSTKLEDSAMYFCASRSETSETFGPGTRLTVT.